These 13 T cell receptor beta chains were sequenced from one sample in a study of T cell repertoires in cytomegalovirus infection. TCRdb redid the calling of the reads with MiXCR, one entry per CDR3 protein. The table shows under 300,000 distinct CDR3 sequences, with approximately 15% occurring only once. Sample: CD8+ T cells from PBMCs. These receptors were obtained from a human donor in good health (CMV status not recorded). Some clones in this sample may be carry-over from other donors' samples.

This clonotype was observed a few times. The CDR3 reads CASSYRTSGLSSYNEQFF. The CDR3 bases are TGTGCCAGCAGTTACAGGACTAGCGGATTGAGCTCCTACAATGAGCAGTTCTTC. This chain joins TRBV27 and TRBJ2-1; TRBD2 aligns across 10 bases. Germline V CDR1 and CDR2: MNHEY, SMNVEV (reference sequence). Trimming cost V 4 bases and J 0 bases; bases outside gene matches: 9. This CDR3 is built from 18 residues.

This clonotype has ten or more counts. The genes are TRBV12-5 and TRBJ1-1; TRBD1 aligns across 7 bases. The CDR3 is 16 amino acids. Germline CDR1 and CDR2: LGHNT and FRNRAP. V was pared by 3 bases and J by 0 bases, with 7 bases of the junction left unmatched. DNA for the CDR3: TGTGCTAGTGGTTTCCGCCCGGACAGGATGAACACTGAAGCTTTCTTT. Residues: CASGFRPDRMNTEAFF.

This clonotype was counted at least ten times. The rearrangement uses TRBV29-1 and TRBJ2-3; D may match TRBD1 or TRBD2 (6 bases each). CDR3 size: 15 residues. Trimming cost V 6 bases and J 9 bases, with 25 bases left between them. The germline V gene encodes CDR1 SQVTM and CDR2 ANQGSEA. The CDR3 spells CSVVLVGGPGSTQYF. The CDR3 DNA reads as TGCAGCGTGGTCTTAGTAGGGGGGCCAGGTAGCACGCAGTATTTT.

On this clonotype: With a much larger clone just one base away, this may be a read error. V is TRBV7-6 and J is TRBJ2-3, with 8 positions matching TRBD2. Germline CDR1 SGHVS, CDR2 FNYEAQ. CDR3 length: 16 amino acids. The CDR3 reads CANSDLLAASTDTQYF. The CDR3 nucleotides are TGTGCCAACAGCGACCTACTAGCGGCTAGCACAGATACGCAGTATTTT.

The V gene is TRBV11-2, the J gene TRBJ1-4; 7 bases are a match to TRBD1. The germline CDR1 and CDR2 sequences are SGHAT and FQNNGV. The CDR3 is 13 amino acids. V gave up 2 bases and J gave up 8 bases; unmatched junction bases: 2. The CDR3 DNA follows: TGTGCCAGCAGCTTAACGGGACAGGAAAAACTGTTTTTT. It codes for CASSLTGQEKLFF.

The genes are TRBV5-4 and TRBJ2-4; possible D gene TRBD1, 6 bases. Trimming left V 6 bases short and J 3 bases short, with 19 bases between. Per the germline V gene, CDR1 is SGHNT and CDR2 is YYREEE (reference sequence). The CDR3 is 16 residues long. The CDR3 sequence is CASTLAGDNSKNIQYF. For the CDR3, the DNA is TGTGCCAGCACCCTGGCCGGGGACAACAGCAAAAACATTCAGTACTTC.

This sequence joins TRBV14 and TRBJ2-7; 11 bases are a match to TRBD1. J was trimmed by 4 bases and V by 4 bases; bases with no gene match: 6. CDR3 length equals 15 residues. Germline CDR1 SGHDN, CDR2 FVKESK. The CDR3: CASSPRDRGFYEQYF. Written as DNA, the CDR3 is TGTGCCAGCAGCCCCCGGGACAGGGGGTTTTACGAGCAGTACTTC.

This clonotype was found many times. CDR3 protein: CSAREAEGWTVWDEQFF. The CDR3, as DNA: TGCAGTGCTAGAGAGGCCGAAGGTTGGACAGTTTGGGATGAGCAGTTCTTC. The gene calls are TRBV20-1 and TRBJ2-1, with D perhaps matching TRBD1 (6 bases). Germline assignment: CDR1 DFQATT and CDR2 SNEGSKA (reference sequence). Trimming removed 0 bases from V and 8 bases from J, with 23 bases in between. The length of the CDR3 is 17 residues.

The V gene is TRBV29-1, the J gene TRBJ1-5; D unclear. With 0 bases removed from V and 3 bases from J, the gap between germline ends came to 6 bases. CDR3 size: 13 residues. The germline V gene has CDR1 SQVTM and CDR2 ANQGSEA. The CDR3 nucleotides are TGCAGCGTTGAAGATGGGGACAATCAGCCCCAGCATTTT. It encodes CSVEDGDNQPQHF.

At least ten counts were recorded for this clonotype. This sequence joins TRBV7-9 and TRBJ2-3; 9 bases are a match to TRBD1. This CDR3 is 14 amino acids long. Germline V gives CDR1 SEHNR, CDR2 FQNEAQ (reference sequence). V dropped 6 bases and J dropped 5; count of bases not matched to a gene: 6. The CDR3, as DNA: TGTGCCAGCAGGAGGGACAGGGTTGGAGATACGCAGTATTTT. Translation gives CASRRDRVGDTQYF.

This clonotype was picked up one time. This may come from a read error, since a much larger clone is one base off. The genes are TRBV7-3 and TRBJ1-1; 7 positions match TRBD1. The CDR3 is made up of 12 amino acids. After removal of 6 bases from V and 5 bases from J, the junction contained 3 bases not matched to a gene. Germline CDR1 reads SGHTA; CDR2 reads FQGTGA. CDR3 nucleotides: TGTGCCAGCAGGACGGGACAGACTGAAGCTTTCTTT. This gives the protein CASRTGQTEAFF.

This chain joins TRBV20-1 and TRBJ1-4, with a weak D call TRBD1 (5 bases). The CDR3 extends over 15 amino acids. V was pared by 6 bases and J by 0 bases, with 14 bases between. Germline V CDR1 and CDR2: DFQATT, SNEGSKA (reference sequence). The CDR3 is CSADALTATNEKLFF. In DNA, the CDR3 is TGCAGTGCCGACGCCCTGACAGCAACTAATGAAAAACTGTTTTTT.

The chain combines TRBV6-8 with TRBJ1-2; TRBD1 might be the D (6 bases). The germline V and J ends were trimmed by 7 bases and 5 bases, with 14 bases remaining between them. CDR1 MNHGY and CDR2 SAAAGT come from the germline V gene. This CDR3 contains 13 residues. As DNA, the CDR3 is TGTGCCAGCACAGCGGGGGCGTCTTATGGCTACACCTTC. Residues: CASTAGASYGYTF.